This T cell receptor (beta chain) was found in a study of T cell repertoires in cytomegalovirus infection. TCRdb independently ran MiXCR on the reads; one entry per CDR3 protein. The sample records roughly 250,000 distinct CDR3 sequences, roughly 20% being singletons. Findings and limits, study-wide: The cumulative frequency of public TCR beta families distinguished individuals who carried CMV together with the relevant HLA.

Comments on this clonotype: As yet, its antigen is unknown.

The sequence came from a human donor in good health (CMV status not recorded). Some clones in this sample may be carry-over from other donors' samples. The sample taken for sequencing was CD8+ T cells from PBMCs.

The CDR3, as DNA: TGTGCCAGCCAGGTTGCGGGGAAGCGCTACGAGCAGTACTTC. It is translated as CASQVAGKRYEQYF. The chain carries TRBV28 and TRBJ2-7; D perhaps matches TRBD2 (6 bases). V gave up 8 bases and J gave up 3 bases, with 17 bases separating them. The CDR3 runs to 14 residues. Germline V gene sequence: CDR1 MDHEN, CDR2 SYDVKM.